A selection of T cell receptor beta chains follows, all from one sample in a study of CD8+CD57+ T cells in acquired aplastic anemia. TCRdb reprocessed the reads via MiXCR and lists one record per CDR3 protein. This table has around 130,000 distinct CDR3 sequences, 50% to 60% appearing once. Material: sorted CD4+, CD8+, or CD8+CD57+ T cells (not recorded which) from PBMCs. These receptors were taken from a human donor with aplastic anemia. CDR3s leave out the opening cysteine and the closing phenylalanine or tryptophan. Each record gives: CDR3 protein, V gene.

CDR3 protein: SARDQVGYEQY
V gene: TRBV20-1

CDR3 protein: ALAVGDEQY
V gene: TRBV7-9

CDR3 protein: ASSLYETQY
V gene: TRBV5-1

CDR3 protein: ASSYGVDGYT
V gene: TRBV6-1

CDR3 protein: ASSEQGFTGNTIY
V gene: TRBV25-1

CDR3 protein: ATSDWTRVETQY
V gene: TRBV24-1

CDR3 protein: ASSFGTNQPQH
V gene: TRBV11-2

CDR3 protein: SAPRGGGYEQY
V gene: TRBV20-1

CDR3 protein: ASSYSYTGLSYEQY
V gene: TRBV6-5

CDR3 protein: ASSESTVSYNEQF
V gene: TRBV2

CDR3 protein: ASSRGPAYSNQPQH
V gene: TRBV19

CDR3 protein: SVETGEGYGYT
V gene: TRBV29-1

CDR3 protein: SARGGETNEKLF
V gene: TRBV20-1

CDR3 protein: AISGEGQHSPLH
V gene: TRBV10-3

CDR3 protein: ASSLWGLAGVYTQY
V gene: TRBV11-2

CDR3 protein: SVGRDSYEQY
V gene: TRBV29-1

CDR3 protein: ASSHLSRAGELF
V gene: TRBV5-6

CDR3 protein: ASSEGSSYEQY
V gene: TRBV5-4

CDR3 protein: ATRGPANTEAF
V gene: TRBV24-1

CDR3 protein: SVNLPAHNEKLF
V gene: TRBV29-1

CDR3 protein: ATGGGGRTEAF
V gene: TRBV15

CDR3 protein: ASSHRTGDGYT
V gene: TRBV7-3

CDR3 protein: ASSLLGNPYEQY
V gene: TRBV7-6

CDR3 protein: ATSREWQGTLGNTIY
V gene: TRBV15

CDR3 protein: SASRVAQY
V gene: TRBV20-1

CDR3 protein: SGQNQETQY
V gene: TRBV7-9

CDR3 protein: ASSQRNSPIGGKKAF
V gene: TRBV4-2

CDR3 protein: SVEEYGYT
V gene: TRBV29-1

CDR3 protein: SAREGGTPNEKLF
V gene: TRBV20-1

CDR3 protein: ASSRTGSNSPLH
V gene: TRBV5-4

CDR3 protein: ASSLGIPERNEQF
V gene: TRBV7-3

CDR3 protein: SARDISSDYNEQF
V gene: TRBV20-1

CDR3 protein: ASSTFRDQNEQF
V gene: TRBV2

CDR3 protein: ASSPRSGGTYNEQF
V gene: TRBV7-9

CDR3 protein: ATSEGSARETQY
V gene: TRBV24-1

CDR3 protein: ASSPPGVQF
V gene: TRBV18

CDR3 protein: ASREPLGQGKGRGYT
V gene: TRBV2

CDR3 protein: AISAALAPNEQF
V gene: TRBV10-3

CDR3 protein: SARDRTSGSYEQY
V gene: TRBV20-1

CDR3 protein: ASSRQGDTGELF
V gene: TRBV5-4

CDR3 protein: ASSARLSDTQY
V gene: TRBV7-9

CDR3 protein: ASSLGWGDTQY
V gene: TRBV7-3

CDR3 protein: ASSKLAQETQY
V gene: TRBV7-9

CDR3 protein: ASSLLAGNTEAF
V gene: TRBV27

CDR3 protein: ASSLLGLASDTQY
V gene: TRBV5-1

CDR3 protein: SARRGINTEAF
V gene: TRBV20-1

CDR3 protein: ASSTGQGITYEQY
V gene: TRBV2

CDR3 protein: ASSVVAENNEQF
V gene: TRBV9

CDR3 protein: ASTTGTRAYEQY
V gene: TRBV5-1

CDR3 protein: ASSYGTGEYEQY
V gene: TRBV28

CDR3 protein: ATSRDRGNYGYT
V gene: TRBV15

CDR3 protein: ASSLENSGYEQY
V gene: TRBV7-9

CDR3 protein: ASSVNSGGYTYEQY
V gene: TRBV6-1

CDR3 protein: ASSPGQGSTDTQY
V gene: TRBV18